The 19 T cell receptor beta chains below come from one sample, sequenced in a study of beta chain features in type 1 diabetes. Investigators reverse transcribed all isolated RNA, so they sequenced expressed TCRB transcripts. Sequencing used immunoSEQ multiplex PCR; TCRdb keeps in-frame clones, though not all of them. The sample carries 300,000 or so clones, 6.5% to 10% recorded once. The sequenced sample consisted of central memory CD4+ T cells from blood. The source of these receptors is a woman aged 18-35 years in good health.

The chain recombines TRBV6-6 with TRBJ1-2; possible D gene TRBD1, 5 bases. The CDR3 is made up of 15 amino acids. The V gene lost 0 bases and the J gene lost 6 bases, with 14 bases spanning the gap. Germline CDR1 and CDR2: MNHNY and SVGAGI (reference sequence). CDR3 residues: CASSYSKRDFNGYTF. The CDR3 coding sequence is TGTGCCAGCAGTTACTCGAAAAGGGACTTCAATGGCTACACCTTC.

The sample holds a few counts of this clone. The rearrangement uses TRBV29-1 and TRBJ2-5; D not resolved. Germline loops: CDR1 SQVTM, CDR2 ANQGSEA. The CDR3 is made up of 13 amino acids. Trimming removed 3 bases from V and 1 base from J, with 9 bases in between. The CDR3 DNA sequence: TGCAGCGTTGACCTGGGCGGCCAAGAGACCCAGTACTTC. Translating gives CSVDLGGQETQYF.

The rearrangement uses TRBV28 and TRBJ2-2; D is perhaps TRBD2 (5 bases). The V gene's germline CDR1 is MDHEN and CDR2 SYDVKM. This CDR3 has 15 residues. Trimming took off 8 bases at V and 2 bases at J, with 15 bases between the two ends. The CDR3 bases are TGTGCCAGCCGGGTGTACAGCGGAAACACCGGGGAGCTGTTTTTT. Translation: CASRVYSGNTGELFF. The full variable domain, its missing parts supplied by reference TRBV28 and TRBJ2-2, is DVKVTQSSRYLVKRTGEKVFLECVQDMDHENMFWYRQDPGLGLRLIYFSYDVKMKEKGDIPEGYSVSREKKERFSLILESASTNQTSMYLCASRVYSGNTGELFFGEGSRLTVL.

The chain recombines TRBV7-2 with TRBJ1-2; D is ambiguous. The V end lost 5 bases, the J end lost 3 bases, and 16 bases lay between the germline ends. The CDR3 sequence is 15 residues long. CDR1 SGHTA and CDR2 FQGNSA come from the germline V gene. The chain's CDR3 is CASSTYIAPDYGYTF. DNA for the CDR3: TGTGCCAGCAGCACTTATATAGCCCCCGACTATGGCTACACCTTC.

In this sample, this clone turned up a few times. This sequence joins TRBV28 and TRBJ2-3; no clear D. The germline CDR1 and CDR2 sequences are MDHEN and SYDVKM. Trimming took off 10 bases at V and 0 bases at J, with 8 bases between the two ends. This CDR3 comprises 12 residues. The DNA for the CDR3 is TGTGCCACCAACGAAAGCACAGATACGCAGTATTTT. Amino acids: CATNESTDTQYF.

A few counts support this clone. V is TRBV18 and J is TRBJ1-4; D remains ambiguous. Trimming removed 5 bases at V and 5 bases at J, with 9 bases between. CDR1 is KGHSH, CDR2 LQKENI, per germline. This CDR3 is 13 amino acids long. This chain's CDR3 is CASSEMGNEKLFF. CDR3 in DNA: TGTGCCAGCTCAGAGATGGGAAATGAAAAACTGTTTTTT. Complete variable domain (other parts from reference TRBV18 and TRBJ1-4): NAGVMQNPRHLVRRRGQEARLRCSPMKGHSHVYWYRQLPEEGLKFMVYLQKENIIDESGMPKERFSAEFPKEGPSILRIQQVVRGDSAAYFCASSEMGNEKLFFGSGTQLSVL.

This clone was observed a few times. The chain carries TRBV5-1 and TRBJ2-5; 8 bases fit TRBD1. From germline, CDR1 is SGHRS and CDR2 YFSETQ. V gave up 4 bases and J gave up 1 base; unmatched junction bases: 9. This CDR3 has 16 residues. The CDR3 sequence is CASSPGQGTIQETQYF. Written as DNA, the CDR3 is TGCGCCAGCAGCCCCGGACAGGGTACCATCCAAGAGACCCAGTACTTC.

This chain uses TRBV18 with TRBJ2-5, with D possibly matching TRBD2 (6 bases). Germline values: CDR1 KGHSH, CDR2 LQKENI. V shed 4 bases and J shed 2 bases, with 8 bases lying between them. This CDR3 has 13 residues. CDR3 in amino acids: CASSQGGQETQYF. The CDR3 DNA sequence: TGTGCCAGCTCACAGGGAGGACAAGAGACCCAGTACTTC.

This clone was seen at least ten times. Here the CDR3 reads CASSFVQGARRNGELFF. The CDR3 nucleotides are TGTGCCAGCAGCTTCGTACAGGGGGCGAGACGGAACGGGGAGCTGTTTTTT. V usage is TRBV14 and J usage is TRBJ2-2; 9 positions agree with TRBD1. Unmatched junction bases numbered 14, after V lost 5 bases and J lost 7 bases. Germline V gives CDR1 SGHDN, CDR2 FVKESK. The CDR3 runs to 17 residues.

The chain uses TRBV7-9 and TRBJ2-5, with 7 nucleotides matching TRBD2. The CDR3 runs 13 residues. After removal of 2 bases from V and 4 bases from J, the junction contained 1 base not matched to a gene. Germline V lookup: CDR1 SEHNR, CDR2 FQNEAQ (reference sequence). CDR3 sequence (DNA): TGTGCCAGCAGCTTATCGGGGGGAGAGACCCAGTACTTC. It codes for CASSLSGGETQYF.

This sequence joins TRBV7-2 and TRBJ1-4; D unresolved. CDR3 size: 13 residues. V gave up 2 bases and J gave up 7 bases, with 8 bases separating them. Germline CDR1 reads SGHTA; CDR2 reads FQGNSA. The CDR3 nucleotides read TGTGCCAGCAGCTTAAGGCTACCTGAAAAACTGTTTTTT. The encoded protein is CASSLRLPEKLFF. Full variable domain (missing parts from reference TRBV7-2 and TRBJ1-4): GAGVSQSPSNKVTEKGKDVELRCDPISGHTALYWYRQSLGQGLEFLIYFQGNSAPDKSGLPSDRFSAERTGGSVSTLTIQRTQQEDSAVYLCASSLRLPEKLFFGSGTQLSVL.

There are many counts of this clone. CDR3 nucleotides: TGTGCCAGCAGGGAGGCTGGTGTCGGGGAGCTGTTTTTT. Protein: CASREAGVGELFF. The genes are TRBV2 and TRBJ2-2; D perhaps matches TRBD2 (5 bases). Trimming cost V 6 bases and J 7 bases, with 12 bases left between them. Germline V gene sequence: CDR1 SNHLY, CDR2 FYNNEI. The CDR3 is 13 amino acids.

A word on this clone: At one of its ends the junction is not consistent with the germline gene, which may arise from a read error. This chain links TRBV11-2 with TRBJ2-7, with a possible D match to TRBD2 (6 bases). There are 13 residues in the CDR3. Germline CDR1 is SGHAT and CDR2 is FQNNGV. The CDR3 loop is CASSSGTSFEQYF. The CDR3 bases are TGTGCCAGCAGCTCAGGGACTTCCTTCGAGCAGTACTTC.

In its sample, this clone was seen many times. V gene TRBV5-1 combines with J gene TRBJ2-1; 9 nucleotides line up with TRBD2. The ends lost 4 bases at V and 7 bases at J; junction bases unmatched: 9. The CDR3 is 15 residues long. Germline V gene data show CDR1 as SGHRS and CDR2 as YFSETQ. The chain's CDR3 is CASSPLSGSRNEQFF. DNA of the CDR3: TGCGCCAGCAGCCCCCTTAGCGGGAGTAGGAATGAGCAGTTCTTC.

This clone was seen only a few times. The J gene is TRBJ1-5, the V gene TRBV27; possibly TRBD1 for D (6 bases). Trimming shortened V by 5 bases and J by 9 bases, and 14 bases separated the two germline ends. In germline, CDR1 is MNHEY, CDR2 SMNVEV (reference sequence). The CDR3 is 13 residues long. The CDR3 reads CASSTRVGGPQHF. The CDR3 DNA is TGTGCCAGCAGTACGAGAGTAGGGGGGCCCCAGCATTTT.

V and J are TRBV27 and TRBJ2-7; either TRBD1 or TRBD2 may supply D (5 bases each). Germline V gene data show CDR1 as MNHEY and CDR2 as SMNVEV (reference sequence). This CDR3 has 14 amino acids. The germline V and J ends were trimmed by 5 bases and 3 bases, with 14 bases remaining between them. This chain's CDR3 is CASSLVEGLYEQYF. In nucleotides, the CDR3 is TGTGCCAGCAGTCTCGTTGAGGGGCTCTACGAGCAGTACTTC.

This clone was counted between two and nine times. The chain is built from TRBV28 and TRBJ1-2; no clear D. Germline assignment: CDR1 MDHEN and CDR2 SYDVKM. This CDR3 is built from 16 residues. Trimming removed 8 bases from V and 5 bases from J, with 24 bases in between. In DNA form, the CDR3 reads TGTGCCAGCCTGGTATCGACCACCGCGGCCCTATATGGCTACACCTTC. Protein: CASLVSTTAALYGYTF.

Concerning this clone itself: The sample holds other DNA sequences that translate to the same CDR3. The chain couples TRBV18 to TRBJ2-5, with 8 bases matching TRBD2. V was pared by 3 bases and J by 3 bases, with 6 bases of the junction left unmatched. This CDR3 comprises 15 residues. Germline V gives CDR1 KGHSH, CDR2 LQKENI. CDR3 coding DNA: TGTGCCAGCTCACCTAGACTAGCGTGGGAAGAGACCCAGTACTTC. Protein sequence: CASSPRLAWEETQYF.

V usage is TRBV6-6 and J usage is TRBJ2-3; no clear D gene. V was pared by 4 bases and J by 0 bases, with 8 bases between. Looked up from germline, CDR1 is MNHNY and CDR2 is SVGAGI (reference sequence). The CDR3 runs to 14 residues. In nucleotides, the CDR3 is TGTGCCAGCAGTTCTTACCCGAGCACAGATACGCAGTATTTT. Amino acid sequence: CASSSYPSTDTQYF.